This record looks at one T cell receptor beta chain sequence and its context. Its antigen remains unidentified. These data come from a study of shared clonotypes between healthy human individuals. At the level of the study: There were three CD4 naive, three CD4 memory, two CD8 naive and one CD8 memory plates per donor. Regarding the study as a whole: Across subsets, estimated richness was generally greater for naive than for memory populations.

Cells designated naive CD8 were CD45RO-negative and were positively selected for CCR7, with terminally differentiated effector memory CD45RA+ cells excluded. In the original processing: Junction-only sequences without quality scores were provided by ImmunoSEQ, so filtering was different. Profiled with immunoSEQ multiplex PCR; TCRdb holds only in-frame clones, not every one. V and J calls plus clone size are reproduced from that table; the DNA served to infer D and trimming. Counted here are 550,000 to 650,000 clones, 90% to 97% occurring once; the ten biggest clones make up about 0.12%. The TCR sequence derives from a woman aged 25-40 years in good health. The sequenced sample was naive CD8+ T cells sorted from blood.

CDR3: CAGGRTSGRGQYF. The CDR3 DNA follows: TGTGCCGGAGGACGGACTAGCGGGAGGGGGCAGTATTTT. The J gene is TRBJ2-3, the V gene TRBV2; TRBD2 matches at 15 bases. This CDR3 region has 13 residues. V lost 11 bases and J lost 11; bases outside the gene matches: 8. The germline V gene has CDR1 SNHLY and CDR2 FYNNEI. The full variable domain, completed using reference TRBV2 and TRBJ2-3, is EPEVTQTPSHQVTQMGQEVILRCVPISNHLYFYWYRQILGQKVEFLVSFYNNEISEKSEIFDDQFSVERPDGSNFTLKIRSTKLEDSAMYFCAGGRTSGRGQYFGPGTRLTVL.